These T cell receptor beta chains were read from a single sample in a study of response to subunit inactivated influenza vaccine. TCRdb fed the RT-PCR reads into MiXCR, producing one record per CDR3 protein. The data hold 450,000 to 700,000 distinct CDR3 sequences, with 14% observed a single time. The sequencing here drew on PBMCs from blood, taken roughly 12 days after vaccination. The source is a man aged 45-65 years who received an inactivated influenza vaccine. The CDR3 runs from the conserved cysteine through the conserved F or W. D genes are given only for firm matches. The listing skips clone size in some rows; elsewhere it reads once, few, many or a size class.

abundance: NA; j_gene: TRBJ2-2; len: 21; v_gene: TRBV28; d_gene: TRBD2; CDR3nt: TGTGCCAGCAGTTTAATTCGGAGAGGACTAGCGGGAGGAGCGAGCACCGGGGAGCTGTTTTTT; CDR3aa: CASSLIRRGLAGGASTGELFF
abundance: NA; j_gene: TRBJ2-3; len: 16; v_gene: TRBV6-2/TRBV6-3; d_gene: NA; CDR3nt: TGTGCCAGCAGTTACTCGTCCGGGGACAACTCATTTACGCAGTATTTT; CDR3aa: CASSYSSGDNSFTQYF
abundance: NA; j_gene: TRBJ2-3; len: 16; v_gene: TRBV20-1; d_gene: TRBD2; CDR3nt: TGCAGTGCGCGGGGTCGACTAGCGGGGGGGCCAGATACGCAGTATTTT; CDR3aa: CSARGRLAGGPDTQYF
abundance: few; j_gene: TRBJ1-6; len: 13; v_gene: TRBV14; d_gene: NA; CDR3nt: TGTGCCAGCAGCGCACAGGGCAATTCACCCCTCCACTTT; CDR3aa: CASSAQGNSPLHF
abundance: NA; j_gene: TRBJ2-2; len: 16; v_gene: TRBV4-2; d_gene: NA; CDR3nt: TGTGCCAGCAGCCGCGAAGGAGTTTCCAACACCGGGGAGCTGTTTTTT; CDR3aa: CASSREGVSNTGELFF
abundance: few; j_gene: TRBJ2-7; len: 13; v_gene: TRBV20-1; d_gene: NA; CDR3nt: TGCAGTGCTATCCTATTACGGGGACACGAGCAGTACTTC; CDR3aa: CSAILLRGHEQYF
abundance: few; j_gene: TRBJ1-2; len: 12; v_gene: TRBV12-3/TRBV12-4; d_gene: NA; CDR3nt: TGTGCCAGCAGTTTCCAGGTCCTCGGCTACACCTTC; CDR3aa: CASSFQVLGYTF
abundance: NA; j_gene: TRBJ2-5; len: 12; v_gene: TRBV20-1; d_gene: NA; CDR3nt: TGCAGTGCCTGGAAGCGAGGGGAGACCCAGTACTTC; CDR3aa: CSAWKRGETQYF
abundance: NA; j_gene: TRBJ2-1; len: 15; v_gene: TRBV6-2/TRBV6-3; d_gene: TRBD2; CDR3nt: TGTGCCAGCAGTCCTAAAGCGGGAATCCCCAATGAGCAGTTCTTC; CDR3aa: CASSPKAGIPNEQFF
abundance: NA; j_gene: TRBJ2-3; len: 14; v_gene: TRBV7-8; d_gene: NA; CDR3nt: TGTGCCAGCAGCTTTGGGTCTAGCACAGATACGCAGTATTTT; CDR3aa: CASSFGSSTDTQYF
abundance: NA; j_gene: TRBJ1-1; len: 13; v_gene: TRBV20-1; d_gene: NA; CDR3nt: TGCAGTGCTATGGGACGCAAGAACACTGAAGCTTTCTTT; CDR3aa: CSAMGRKNTEAFF
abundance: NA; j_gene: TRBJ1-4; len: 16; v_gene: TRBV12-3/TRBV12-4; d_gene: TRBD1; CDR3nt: TGTGCCAGCAGCCAGATACAGGGGGCCGGGCGGGAAAAACTGTTTTTT; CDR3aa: CASSQIQGAGREKLFF
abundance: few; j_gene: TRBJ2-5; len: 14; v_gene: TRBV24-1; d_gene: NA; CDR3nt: TGTGCCACTCCCGTGGTGGGGGGCGCAGGTTCTAAGTACTTC; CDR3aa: CATPVVGGAGSKYF
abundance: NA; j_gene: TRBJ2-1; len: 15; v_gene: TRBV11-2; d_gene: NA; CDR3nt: TGTGCCAGCAGCTCGTGGGCGGGACGGAGTAATGAGCAGTTCTTC; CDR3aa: CASSSWAGRSNEQFF
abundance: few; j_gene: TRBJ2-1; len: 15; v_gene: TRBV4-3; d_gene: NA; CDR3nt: TGCGCCAGCAGCCAAGATGAGGGTTCCTACAATGAGCAGTTCTTC; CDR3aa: CASSQDEGSYNEQFF
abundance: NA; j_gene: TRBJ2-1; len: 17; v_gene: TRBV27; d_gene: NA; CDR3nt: TGTGCCAGCAAAGGTCCCTACGGGACGAGCTCCTACAATGAGCAGTTCTTC; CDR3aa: CASKGPYGTSSYNEQFF
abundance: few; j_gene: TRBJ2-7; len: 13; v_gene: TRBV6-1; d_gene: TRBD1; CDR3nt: TGTGCCAGCAGTCGACAGGGAATGGGCGAGCAGTACTTC; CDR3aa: CASSRQGMGEQYF
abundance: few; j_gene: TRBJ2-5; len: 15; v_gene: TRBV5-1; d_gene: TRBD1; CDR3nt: TGCGCCAGCAGCAGGACAGGGGTGGGACAAGAGACCCAGTACTTC; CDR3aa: CASSRTGVGQETQYF
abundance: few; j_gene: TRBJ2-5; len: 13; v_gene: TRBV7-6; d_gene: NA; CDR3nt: TGTGCCAGCAGCTTAGCGGCATTAGAGACCCAGTACTTC; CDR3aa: CASSLAALETQYF
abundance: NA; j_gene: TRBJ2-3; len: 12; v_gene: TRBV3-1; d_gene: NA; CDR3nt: TGTGCCAGCAGCCCGATGGGGGATACGCAGTATTTT; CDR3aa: CASSPMGDTQYF
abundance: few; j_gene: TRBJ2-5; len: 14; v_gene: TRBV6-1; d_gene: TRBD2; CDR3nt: TGTGCCAGCAGTAAGATCGGGGGGGCGGAGACCCAGTACTTC; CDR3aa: CASSKIGGAETQYF
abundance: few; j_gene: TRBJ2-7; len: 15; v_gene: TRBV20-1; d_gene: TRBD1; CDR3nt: TGCAGTGCTAGTTTCCGGGGACAGGGGTTTGACGAGCAGTACTTC; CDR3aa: CSASFRGQGFDEQYF
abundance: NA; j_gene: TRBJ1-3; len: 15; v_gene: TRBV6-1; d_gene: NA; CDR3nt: TGTGCCAGCAGGAACAGGGTGAAGGGTGGAAACACCATATATTTT; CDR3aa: CASRNRVKGGNTIYF
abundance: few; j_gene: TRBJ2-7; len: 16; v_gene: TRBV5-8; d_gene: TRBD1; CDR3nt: TGTGCCAGCAGCAAACCAGGGGGTTACGGCTCCTACGAGCAGTACTTC; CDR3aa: CASSKPGGYGSYEQYF
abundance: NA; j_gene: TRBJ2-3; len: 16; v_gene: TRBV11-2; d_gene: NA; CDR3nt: TGTGCCAGCAGCTTGGAGTATGTTGGGGGCACAGATACGCAGTATTTT; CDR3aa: CASSLEYVGGTDTQYF
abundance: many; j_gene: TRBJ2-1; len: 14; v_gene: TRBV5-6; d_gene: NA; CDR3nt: TGTGCCAGCAGCAAGGACAGGGAGGGCGGTGAGCAGTTCTTC; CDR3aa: CASSKDREGGEQFF
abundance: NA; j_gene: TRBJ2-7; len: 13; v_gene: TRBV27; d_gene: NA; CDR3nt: TGTGCCAGCCGGGGGTACGGAACCTACGAGCAGTACTTC; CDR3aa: CASRGYGTYEQYF
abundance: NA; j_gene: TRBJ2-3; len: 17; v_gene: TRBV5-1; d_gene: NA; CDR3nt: TGCGCCAGCAGCCGGGACTGGAAGGGTTCTGGCACAGATACGCAGTATTTT; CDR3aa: CASSRDWKGSGTDTQYF